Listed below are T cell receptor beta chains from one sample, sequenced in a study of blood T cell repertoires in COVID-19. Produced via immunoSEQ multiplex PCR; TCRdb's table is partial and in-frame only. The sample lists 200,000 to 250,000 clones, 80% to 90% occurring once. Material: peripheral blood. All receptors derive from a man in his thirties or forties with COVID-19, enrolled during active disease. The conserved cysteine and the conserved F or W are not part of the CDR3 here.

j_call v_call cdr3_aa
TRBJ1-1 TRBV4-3 ASSPGLQGPPTEAF
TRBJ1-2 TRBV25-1 ASSGGTYYGYT
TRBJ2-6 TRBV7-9 ASTWVGAGANVLT
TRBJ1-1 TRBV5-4 ASSLGAGALNTEAF
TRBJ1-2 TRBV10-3 AISESTDYGYT
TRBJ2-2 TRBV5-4 ASSLTGPARPGELF
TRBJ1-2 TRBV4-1 ASSQPGQGGYT
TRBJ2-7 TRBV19 ASSLAGGTYEQY
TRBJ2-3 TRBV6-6 ASSADWRSSTDTQY
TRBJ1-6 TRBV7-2 ASSLSSPLH
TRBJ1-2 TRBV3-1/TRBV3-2 ASSQGTDYGYT
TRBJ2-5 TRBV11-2 ASSHPSVGEKTQY
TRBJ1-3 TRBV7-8 ASSLTRDSPENGNTIY
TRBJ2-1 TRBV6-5 ASSRGLIKYNEQF
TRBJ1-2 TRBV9 ASSVVGSLYGYT
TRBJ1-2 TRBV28 ASSSPDRYYGYT
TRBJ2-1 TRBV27 ASSSTGTGLINEQF
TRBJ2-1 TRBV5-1 ASSLENSGGALAEQF
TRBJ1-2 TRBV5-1 ASSSQGRGVYT
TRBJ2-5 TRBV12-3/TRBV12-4 ASSLMSGQH
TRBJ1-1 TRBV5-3 ARHGEGEDTEAF
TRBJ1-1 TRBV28 ASSPWTEMNTEAF
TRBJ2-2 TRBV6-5 ASSYSGMGGELF
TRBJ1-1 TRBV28 ASSFPPGEESTEAF
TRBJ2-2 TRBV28 ASSLGDKGGAGELF
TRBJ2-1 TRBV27 ASSLWASGGLKQF
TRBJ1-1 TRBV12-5 ASGLGDRGPTEAF
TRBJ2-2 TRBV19 ASSPVQESTGELF
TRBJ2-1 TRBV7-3 ASSLLAGGSNEQF
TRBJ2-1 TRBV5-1 ASSLPSQGSYNEQF
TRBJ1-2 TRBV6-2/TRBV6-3 ASSYSGQGPYGYT
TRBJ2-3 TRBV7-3 ASSLSGTRTDTQY
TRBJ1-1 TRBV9 ASSVGIRQINTEAF
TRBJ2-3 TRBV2 ASSARTSGGDTQY
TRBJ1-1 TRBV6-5 ASSLSGTGTREAF
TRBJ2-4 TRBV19 ASSIRGYQNIQY
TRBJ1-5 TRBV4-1 ASSQVGREAKGNQPQH
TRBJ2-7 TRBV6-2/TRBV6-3 ASSYYSNYEQY
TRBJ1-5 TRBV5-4 ASSLDGGHQPQH
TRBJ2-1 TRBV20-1 SASRSGTSSYNEQF